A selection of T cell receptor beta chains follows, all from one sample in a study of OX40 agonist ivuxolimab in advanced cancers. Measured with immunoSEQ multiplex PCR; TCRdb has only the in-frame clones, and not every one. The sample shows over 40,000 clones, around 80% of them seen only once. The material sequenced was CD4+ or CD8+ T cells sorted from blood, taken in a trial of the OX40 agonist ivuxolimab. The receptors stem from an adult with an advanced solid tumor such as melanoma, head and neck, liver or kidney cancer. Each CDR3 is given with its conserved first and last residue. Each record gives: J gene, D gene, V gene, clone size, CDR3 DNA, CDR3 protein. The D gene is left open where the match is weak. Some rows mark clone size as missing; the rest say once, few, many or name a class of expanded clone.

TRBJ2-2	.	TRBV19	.	TGTGCCACCACTCGGGGGAAATACACCGGGGAGCTGTTTTTT	CATTRGKYTGELFF
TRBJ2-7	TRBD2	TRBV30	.	TGTGCCTGGAGTGTTGGTCTAGCGGCCTCCTACGAGCAGTACTTC	CAWSVGLAASYEQYF
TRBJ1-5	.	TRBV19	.	TGTGCCAGTAGTATCCCCTATCTAGGTCAGCCCCAGCATTTT	CASSIPYLGQPQHF
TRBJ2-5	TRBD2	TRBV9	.	TGTGCCAGCGCTAGGACTAGCGGAGGAGAGACCCAGTACTTC	CASARTSGGETQYF
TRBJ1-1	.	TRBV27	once	TGTGCCAGCAGTTCCCCTCGAGGCACGAACACTGAAGCTTTCTTT	CASSSPRGTNTEAFF
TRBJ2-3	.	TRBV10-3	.	TGTGCCATCTTCCCAGGGCAGAACACAGATACGCAGTATTTT	CAIFPGQNTDTQYF
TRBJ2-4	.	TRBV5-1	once	TGCGCCAGCAGCTTGGAGGCCAAAAACATTCAGTACTTC	CASSLEAKNIQYF
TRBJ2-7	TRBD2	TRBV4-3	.	TGCGCCAGCAGCCGGGGGGGGACCACCTCCTACGAGCAGTACTTC	CASSRGGTTSYEQYF
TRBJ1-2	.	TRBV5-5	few	TGTGCCAGCAGCACGCAAGACCGAGGCTACACCTTC	CASSTQDRGYTF
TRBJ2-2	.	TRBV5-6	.	TGTGCCAGCAGCTTGGTGAGCGATGACCGGCTGTTTTTT	CASSLVSDDRLFF
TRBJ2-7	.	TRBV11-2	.	TGTGCCAGCAGCCAAAGGCCACAGGGCTCCTACGAGCAGTACTTC	CASSQRPQGSYEQYF
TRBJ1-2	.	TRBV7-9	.	TGTGCCAGCAGCTCGGGAGGGGTAGGGTCGGGCTACACCTTC	CASSSGGVGSGYTF
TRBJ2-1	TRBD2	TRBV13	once	TGTGCCAGCAGCCAGGGACTAGCGGGACAGAACAATGAGCAGTTCTTC	CASSQGLAGQNNEQFF
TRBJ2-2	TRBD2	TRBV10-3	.	TGTGCCATCCGGCGGGAGGATGCCGGGGAGCTGTTTTTT	CAIRREDAGELFF
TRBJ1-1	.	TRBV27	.	TGTGCCAGCAGTTTATCTTATGGTGGTTGGAACACTGAAGCTTTCTTT	CASSLSYGGWNTEAFF
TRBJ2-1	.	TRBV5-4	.	TGTGCCAGCAGCTTGTTAAGAGAGCAGGAGCAGTTCTTC	CASSLLREQEQFF
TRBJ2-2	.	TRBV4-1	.	TGCGCCAGCAGCCGAGCTAACACCGGGGAGCTGTTTTTT	CASSRANTGELFF
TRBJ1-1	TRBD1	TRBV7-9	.	TGTGCCAGCAGCGGACAGGGAATGACTGAAGCTTTCTTT	CASSGQGMTEAFF
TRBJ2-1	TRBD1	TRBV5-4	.	TGTGCCAGCAGCTTGGGGGGACAGGCCTACAATGAGCAGTTCTTC	CASSLGGQAYNEQFF
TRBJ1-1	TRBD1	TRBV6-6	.	TGTGCCAGCAGGGGACAGGGAAGTACTGAAGCTTTCTTT	CASRGQGSTEAFF
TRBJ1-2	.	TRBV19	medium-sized	TGTGCCAGTAGTATAGCTTCGACAGACAGCTATGGCTACACCTTC	CASSIASTDSYGYTF
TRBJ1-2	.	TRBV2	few	TGTGCCAGCAGGGGGACGGAAGGATATGGCTACACCTTC	CASRGTEGYGYTF
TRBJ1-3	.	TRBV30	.	TGTGCCTGGAGTGTTCATTCCCCCTCAGTCTCTGGAAACACCATATATTTT	CAWSVHSPSVSGNTIYF
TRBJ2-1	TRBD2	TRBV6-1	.	TGTGCCAGCAGGGATAGACTAGCGGGTCATGGTGAGCAGTTCTTC	CASRDRLAGHGEQFF
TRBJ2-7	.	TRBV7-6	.	TGTGCCAGCAGCTTAGACAGCCTCTACGAGCAGTACTTC	CASSLDSLYEQYF
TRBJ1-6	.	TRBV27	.	TGTGCCAGCAGTTTGGACCGGGGAAATTCACCCCTCCACTTT	CASSLDRGNSPLHF
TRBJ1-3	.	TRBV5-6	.	TGTGCCAGCAGCTCCCGGGCGGAGCTTCTCTCTGGAAACACCATATATTTT	CASSSRAELLSGNTIYF
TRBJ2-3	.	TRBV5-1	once	TGCGCCAGCAGCTTGGAGGCCACAGATACGCAGTATTTT	CASSLEATDTQYF
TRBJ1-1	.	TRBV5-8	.	TGTGCCAGCGCAGGTTTCATGAACACTGAAGCTTTCTTT	CASAGFMNTEAFF
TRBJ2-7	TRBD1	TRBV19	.	TGTGCCAGTAGAAACTCAGGGGGCCCTTACGAGCAGTACTTC	CASRNSGGPYEQYF
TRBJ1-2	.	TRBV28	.	TGTGCCAGCAGTTACATCAATGGGATTGGGGGCTACACCTTC	CASSYINGIGGYTF
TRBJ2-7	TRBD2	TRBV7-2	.	TGTGCCAGCAGCCTCCCCCAAGGACTAGCGGGAACAGAGCAGTACTTC	CASSLPQGLAGTEQYF
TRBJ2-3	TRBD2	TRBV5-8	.	TGTGCCAGCAGCCTCGCGGGTCGGCTAGCGGGAGGGGGGACAGATACGCAGTATTTT	CASSLAGRLAGGGTDTQYF
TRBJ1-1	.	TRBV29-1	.	TGCAGCGTTGGTTTTTCGGGACTCCTGAACACTGAAGCTTTCTTT	CSVGFSGLLNTEAFF
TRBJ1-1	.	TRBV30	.	TGTGCCTGGAAGGGGTCGAACACTGAAGCTTTCTTT	CAWKGSNTEAFF
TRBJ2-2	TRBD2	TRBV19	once	TGTGCCAGTAGTATAGAGACGACTAGCGGGAGCTGGACCGGGGAGCTGTTTTTT	CASSIETTSGSWTGELFF
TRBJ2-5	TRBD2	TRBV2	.	TGTGCCAGCAGTGGGCGGGAGGGGTATGAGACCCAGTACTTC	CASSGREGYETQYF
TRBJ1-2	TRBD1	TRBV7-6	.	TGTGCCAGCAGCCTGGAACCCGGGACAGGGGGCAACTATGGCTACACCTTC	CASSLEPGTGGNYGYTF
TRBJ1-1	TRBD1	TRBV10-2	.	TGCGCCAGCAGTGATCCGGGACAGGGGGTACGAACTGAAGCTTTCTTT	CASSDPGQGVRTEAFF
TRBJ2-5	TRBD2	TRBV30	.	TGTGCCTGGAGTATTCTCGGGAGGGGAAGTGGGGAGACCCAGTACTTC	CAWSILGRGSGETQYF
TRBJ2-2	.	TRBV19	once	TGTGCCAGTCTGAGTACCAGGTCTGCTAACACCGGGGAGCTGTTTTTT	CASLSTRSANTGELFF
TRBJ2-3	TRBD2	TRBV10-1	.	TGCGCCAGCAGCCCGGGACTAGCGGGAGGGTTTGAAGATACGCAGTATTTT	CASSPGLAGGFEDTQYF
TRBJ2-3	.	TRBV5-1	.	TGCGCCAGCAGCTTGTACCCAGGGGGAGCGGGAGTGATTACAGATACGCAGTATTTT	CASSLYPGGAGVITDTQYF
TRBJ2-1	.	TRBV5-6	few	TGTGCCAGCAGCTTGGGAAGGACTCTCGGTCCCGAGCAGTTCTTC	CASSLGRTLGPEQFF
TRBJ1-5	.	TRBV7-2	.	TGTGCCAGCAGTCCGACCCCGAGCAATCAGCCCCAGCATTTT	CASSPTPSNQPQHF
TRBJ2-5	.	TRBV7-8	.	TGTGCCAGCACCGAGGGGTGGGATCCGGAAGGAGAGACCCAGTACTTC	CASTEGWDPEGETQYF
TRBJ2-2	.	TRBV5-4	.	TGTGCCAGCAGCTTGACGGGTCCCGGGGAGCTGTTTTTT	CASSLTGPGELFF
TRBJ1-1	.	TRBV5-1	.	TGTGCCAGCAGCTTGGTGGGTATGAACACTGAAGCTTTCTTT	CASSLVGMNTEAFF
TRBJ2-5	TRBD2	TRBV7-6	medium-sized	TGTGCCAGCAGCTTCTCGGGACTAACTGGGACCCAGTACTTC	CASSFSGLTGTQYF
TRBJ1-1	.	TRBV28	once	TGTGCCAGCAAAGTGGGGGCAATGGGAACTGAAGCTTTCTTT	CASKVGAMGTEAFF
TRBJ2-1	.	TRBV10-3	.	TGTGCCATCAGTGATTGGAATTCCGCCAAGTTCTTC	CAISDWNSAKFF
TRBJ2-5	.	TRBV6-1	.	TGTGCCAGCAGTGACCCCGGACGAGGTCGAGAGACCCAGTACTTC	CASSDPGRGRETQYF
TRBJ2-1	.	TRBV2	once	TGTGCCAGCAGTGTAGGACTCGGCAGCGATGAGCAGTTCTTC	CASSVGLGSDEQFF
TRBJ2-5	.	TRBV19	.	TGTGCCAGTAGTATAGGGGGCATCCTCCAAGAGACCCAGTACTTC	CASSIGGILQETQYF
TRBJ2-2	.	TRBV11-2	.	TGTGCCAGCAGCCTACCAAGGGACTTCAACACCGGGGAGCTGTTTTTT	CASSLPRDFNTGELFF
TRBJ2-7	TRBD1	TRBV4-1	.	TGCGCCAGCAGCCTTGGGGCGTGGACAGGGGGCTACGAGCAGTACTTC	CASSLGAWTGGYEQYF
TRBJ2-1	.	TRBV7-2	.	TGTGCCAGCAAGATTCCGGGACTCAATGAGCAGTTCTTC	CASKIPGLNEQFF
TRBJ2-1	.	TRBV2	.	TGTGCCAGCAGCCGGGACGCAAACAATGAGCAGTTCTTC	CASSRDANNEQFF
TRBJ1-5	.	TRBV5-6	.	TGTGCCAGCAGCCCGGCAACTGCAGGGTTTCAGCCCCAGCATTTT	CASSPATAGFQPQHF